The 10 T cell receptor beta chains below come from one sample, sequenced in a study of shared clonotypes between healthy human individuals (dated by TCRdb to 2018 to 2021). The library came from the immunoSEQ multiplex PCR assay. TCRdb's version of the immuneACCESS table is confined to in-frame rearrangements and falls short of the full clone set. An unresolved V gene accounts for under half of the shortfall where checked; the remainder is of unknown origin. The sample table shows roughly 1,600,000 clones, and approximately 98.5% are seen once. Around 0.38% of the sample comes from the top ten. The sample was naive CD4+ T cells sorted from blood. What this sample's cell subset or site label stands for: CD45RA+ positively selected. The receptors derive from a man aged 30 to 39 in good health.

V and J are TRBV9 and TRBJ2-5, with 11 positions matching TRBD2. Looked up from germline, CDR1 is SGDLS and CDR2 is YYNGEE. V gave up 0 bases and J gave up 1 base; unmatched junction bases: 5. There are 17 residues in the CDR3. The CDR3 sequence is CASSVGASGRSQETQYF. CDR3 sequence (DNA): TGTGCCAGCAGCGTAGGGGCTAGCGGGAGGTCCCAAGAGACCCAGTACTTC.

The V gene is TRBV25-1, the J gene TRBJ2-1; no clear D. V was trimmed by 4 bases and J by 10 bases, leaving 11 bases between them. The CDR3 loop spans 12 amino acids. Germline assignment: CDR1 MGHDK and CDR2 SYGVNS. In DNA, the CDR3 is TGTGCCAGCAGTGTGCTCGGATGGGAGCAGTTCTTC. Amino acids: CASSVLGWEQFF.

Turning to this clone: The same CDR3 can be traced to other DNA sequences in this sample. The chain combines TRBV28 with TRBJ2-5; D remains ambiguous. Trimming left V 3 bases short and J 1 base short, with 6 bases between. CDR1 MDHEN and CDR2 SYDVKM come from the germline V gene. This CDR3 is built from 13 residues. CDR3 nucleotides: TGTGCCAGCAGTTTCGGAGCCCAAGAGACCCAGTACTTC. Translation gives CASSFGAQETQYF.

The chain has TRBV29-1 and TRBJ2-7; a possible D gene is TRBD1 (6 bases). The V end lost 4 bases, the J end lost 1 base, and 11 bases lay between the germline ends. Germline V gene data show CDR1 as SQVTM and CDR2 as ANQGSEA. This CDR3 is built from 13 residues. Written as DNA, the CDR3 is TGCAGCGTTGTCTACAGGGCTTCCTACGAGCAGTACTTC. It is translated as CSVVYRASYEQYF.

CDR3 sequence: CASSAGTDTGELFF. The CDR3 DNA reads as TGTGCCAGCTCGGCCGGGACGGACACCGGGGAGCTGTTTTTT. The chain is built from TRBV18 and TRBJ2-2; the D gene could be TRBD1 or TRBD2 (5 bases each). Trimming cost V 6 bases and J 3 bases, with 11 bases left between them. Germline V gene lookup returns CDR1 KGHSH and CDR2 LQKENI. The CDR3 has 14 residues.

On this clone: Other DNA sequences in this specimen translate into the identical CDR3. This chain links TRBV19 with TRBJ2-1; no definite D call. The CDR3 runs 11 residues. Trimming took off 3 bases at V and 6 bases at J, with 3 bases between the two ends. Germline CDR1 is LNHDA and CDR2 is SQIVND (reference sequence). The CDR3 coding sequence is TGTGCCAGTAGTATTGGCAATGAGCAGTTCTTC. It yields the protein CASSIGNEQFF.

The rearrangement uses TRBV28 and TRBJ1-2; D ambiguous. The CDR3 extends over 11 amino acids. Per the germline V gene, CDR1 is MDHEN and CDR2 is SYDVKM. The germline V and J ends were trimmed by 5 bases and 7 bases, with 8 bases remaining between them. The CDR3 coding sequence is TGTGCCAGCAGTCCGCCTCCTGGCTACACCTTC. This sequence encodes CASSPPPGYTF.

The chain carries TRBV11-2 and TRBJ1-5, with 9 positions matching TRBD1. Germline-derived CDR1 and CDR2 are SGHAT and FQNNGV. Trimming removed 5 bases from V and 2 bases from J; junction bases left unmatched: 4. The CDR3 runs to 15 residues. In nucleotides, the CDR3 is TGTGCCAGCAGCCCACAGGGGGCCCGCAATCAGCCCCAGCATTTT. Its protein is CASSPQGARNQPQHF.

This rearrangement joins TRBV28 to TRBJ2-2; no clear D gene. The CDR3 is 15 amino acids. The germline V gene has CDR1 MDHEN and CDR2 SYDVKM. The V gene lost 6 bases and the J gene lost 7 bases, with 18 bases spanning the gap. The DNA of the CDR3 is TGTGCCAGCAGCCTACTTATGGAAGCTGTCGGGGAGCTGTTTTTT. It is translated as CASSLLMEAVGELFF.

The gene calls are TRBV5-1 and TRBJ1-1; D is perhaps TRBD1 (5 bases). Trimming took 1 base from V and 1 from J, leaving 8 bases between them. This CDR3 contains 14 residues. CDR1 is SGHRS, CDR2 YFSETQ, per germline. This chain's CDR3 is CASSLTGTNTEAFF. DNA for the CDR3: TGCGCCAGCAGCTTGACCGGGACGAACACTGAAGCTTTCTTT.